Described below is a single T cell receptor beta chain sequence and its context. The antigen remains unidentified. The CDR3 covers 11 residues. V lost 5 bases to trimming and J lost 3 bases, with 5 bases between them. Germline CDR1 MNHNS, CDR2 SASEGT. This sample is part of a study of cytomegalovirus exposure and HLA in healthy donors. Study-level findings and limits: Reports showed the classifier diagnosing cytomegalovirus status with high specificity and sensitivity. The finding came from a later analysis; first-cohort TCR clusters tended to co-occur in the roughly 110 validation repertoires.

The repertoire was sequenced with immunoSEQ multiplex PCR; TCRdb's copy has only in-frame clones and lacks some. The repertoire holds 100,000 to 120,000 clones, with around 86% as singletons. V is TRBV6-1 and J is TRBJ2-7, with D unclear. The sample comprised PBMCs. This TCR derives from a woman under 30 in good health and CMV-seropositive. CDR3 nucleotides: TGTGCCAGCAGTACTTACTACGAGCAGTACTTC. As protein: CASSTYYEQYF.